A single sample gave rise to the 2 T cell receptor beta chains below, sequenced in a study of cytomegalovirus exposure and HLA in healthy donors. Sequenced by immunoSEQ multiplex PCR; TCRdb stores in-frame clones only, minus some. The sample has some 140,000 clones, roughly 90% seen once. Material: PBMCs. All receptors come from a man aged 18 to 30 in good health and CMV-seronegative.

The V gene is TRBV11-2, the J gene TRBJ2-2; TRBD1 agrees at 7 bases. The J segment lost 5 bases and the V segment lost 6 bases, leaving 9 bases of the junction unmatched. CDR1 is SGHAT, CDR2 FQNNGV, per germline. The CDR3 extends over 15 amino acids. DNA for the CDR3: TGTGCCAGCAGACCGACAGGGATCGAAACCGGGGAGCTGTTTTTT. It is translated as CASRPTGIETGELFF.

This clone has just one count. The chain employs TRBV5-1 and TRBJ2-1; TRBD2 is a possible D gene (5 bases). CDR3 length: 16 amino acids. Per germline, CDR1 SGHRS and CDR2 YFSETQ. The V end lost 4 bases, the J end lost 3 bases, and 17 bases lay between the germline ends. The CDR3 coding sequence is TGCGCCAGCAGCGGGGAGCAAAAGTGGCTCTACAATGAGCAGTTCTTC. This encodes CASSGEQKWLYNEQFF.